Each of the 27 T cell receptor beta chains below was sequenced from the same sample in a study of tumor and adjacent non-tumor tissue in lung cancer. No cell sorting was done before RNA was extracted from the tissue. A modified ARM-PCR protocol with three rounds of nested PCR amplified TCRbeta. MiXCR, run by TCRdb on the multiplex PCR reads, gives a single entry per CDR3 protein. The sample records about 200,000 distinct CDR3 sequences, 70% to 75% being singletons. The sequenced sample was lung tumor tissue. These receptors originate from a man aged 60-69 years with non-small cell lung cancer.

This clonotype has more than one count but fewer than ten. V usage is TRBV12-3 or TRBV12-4 and J usage is TRBJ2-7, with a weak D call TRBD1 (5 bases). Trimming shortened V by 5 bases and J by 2 bases, and 13 bases separated the two germline ends. This CDR3 region has 14 residues. CDR3 coding DNA: TGTGCCAGCAGTCCATCCAGGGTTCCCTACGAGCAGTACTTC. Protein: CASSPSRVPYEQYF.

This clonotype was found many times. The CDR3 DNA is TGCAGTGCTAGAGAGGCAGGGGGCTATGGCTACACCTTC. Protein sequence: CSAREAGGYGYTF. The chain uses TRBV20-1 and TRBJ1-2; 7 positions agree with TRBD1. Unmatched junction bases numbered 2, after V lost 0 bases and J lost 4 bases. The germline V gene encodes CDR1 DFQATT and CDR2 SNEGSKA (reference sequence). The CDR3 contains 13 residues.

This clonotype has a handful of counts. V is TRBV5-8 and J is TRBJ2-2, with D possibly matching TRBD1 (5 bases). The V end lost 0 bases, the J end lost 2 bases, and 11 bases lay between the germline ends. This CDR3 is 16 amino acids long. Germline V gene data show CDR1 as SGHTS and CDR2 as YDEGEE. In DNA form, the CDR3 reads TGTGCCAGCAGCTTGGGACAGCCCGTTAACACCGGGGAGCTGTTTTTT. This sequence encodes CASSLGQPVNTGELFF.

A word on this clonotype: Possible read error: a much larger clone is one base away. The chain carries TRBV29-1 and TRBJ2-2, with D unclear. V dropped 6 bases and J dropped 6 bases, with 20 bases sitting between them. The germline V gene encodes CDR1 SQVTM and CDR2 ANQGSEA. This CDR3 is built from 15 residues. The CDR3 nucleotides are TGCAGCGTGGTGGGAATCGGGCTTCACTCCGGGGAGCTGTTTTTT. This sequence encodes CSVVGIGLHSGELFF.

Points on this clonotype: The junction differs from germline at one of its ends, possibly a read error. The chain links TRBV20-1 to TRBJ1-2, with 10 bases matching TRBD1. This CDR3 is built from 14 residues. The germline V gene encodes CDR1 DFQATT and CDR2 SNEGSKA (reference sequence). This CDR3 reads CSTSRSGTGAGYTF. The CDR3, as DNA: TGCAGTACTAGTAGATCTGGGACAGGGGCTGGTTACACCTTC.

On this clonotype: This may arise from a read error, as a much more abundant clone is one base away. The genes are TRBV29-1 and TRBJ2-1; 8 bases map to TRBD1. Germline CDR1 reads SQVTM; CDR2 reads ANQGSEA. V gave up 5 bases and J gave up 3 bases; unmatched junction bases: 9. The CDR3 has 15 amino acids. The CDR3 nucleotides are TGCAGCGTTAGGCTGGGACAGGACAACTACAATGAGCAGTTCTTC. It encodes CSVRLGQDNYNEQFF.

Concerning this clonotype itself: A junction end diverges from the germline sequence, so it may reflect a read error. This sequence joins TRBV28 and TRBJ1-1; D uncertain. The CDR3 contains 12 residues. Germline V lookup: CDR1 MDHEN, CDR2 SYDVKM. CDR3 DNA sequence: TGTGCCAACAGTCCCCAGGTCAGGCTATTGTTCTTT. Amino acid sequence: CANSPQVRLLFF.

J is TRBJ2-1 and V is TRBV6-1; perhaps TRBD1 as D (5 bases). Germline CDR1 MNHNS, CDR2 SASEGT. The CDR3 totals 13 residues. Between the trimmed V and J ends, which lost 2 bases and 11 bases, there was a span of 13 bases. The CDR3 is CASSETTTGKQFF. The CDR3 DNA follows: TGTGCCAGCAGTGAAACGACCACAGGAAAGCAGTTCTTC.

In the case of this clonotype: At one end, the junction sequence differs from germline, possibly due to a read error. The chain is built from TRBV20-1 and TRBJ1-2, with no clear D. The CDR3 has 11 residues. Germline CDR1 is DFQATT and CDR2 is SNEGSKA (reference sequence). CDR3 DNA sequence: TGCAGTGCTAGGGGCCGACGTGGCTGCGCCTTC. Protein sequence: CSARGRRGCAF.

A note on this clonotype: It may be a read error: a sequence one base away is much more abundant. The chain carries TRBV11-1 and TRBJ1-2; D not certain. The CDR3 runs to 15 residues. V was trimmed by 1 base and J by 4 bases, leaving 13 bases between them. CDR1 is SGHAT, CDR2 FQDESV, per germline (reference sequence). CDR3 sequence (DNA): TGTGCCAGCAGCTTAGTGGCCGACGGCTTCTATGGCTACACCTTC. Its protein product is CASSLVADGFYGYTF.

A single count supports this clonotype. J is TRBJ1-1 and V is TRBV12-3 or TRBV12-4; D not certain. V lost 8 bases and J 1 base, leaving 20 bases between the germline ends. There are 16 residues in the CDR3. This CDR3 reads CASGVSGWISNTEAFF. As DNA, the CDR3 is TGTGCCAGCGGGGTATCCGGATGGATATCGAACACTGAAGCTTTCTTT.

This chain uses TRBV30 with TRBJ2-1; unclear D gene. The CDR3 is made up of 12 amino acids. Trimming cost V 2 bases and J 9 bases, with 11 bases left between them. CDR1 is GTSNPN, CDR2 SVGIG, per germline (reference sequence). The CDR3 is CAWSISGVEQFF. The CDR3 region has the DNA TGTGCCTGGAGTATATCTGGCGTTGAGCAGTTCTTC.

The chain couples TRBV11-1 to TRBJ2-7; 9 nucleotides line up with TRBD1. CDR1 SGHAT and CDR2 FQDESV come from the germline V gene (reference sequence). This CDR3 is built from 13 residues. Trimming at V came to 5 bases and at J to 3 bases, leaving 2 bases not matched to a gene. This chain's CDR3 is CASSLDRGYEQYF. DNA for the CDR3: TGTGCCAGCAGCCTGGACAGGGGCTACGAGCAGTACTTC.

This clonotype has just a few counts. This may be a read error: a much more frequent sequence differs by one nucleotide. The V and J genes are TRBV20-1 and TRBJ2-7; 11 positions agree with TRBD2. CDR1 DFQATT and CDR2 SNEGSKA come from the germline V gene (reference sequence). V was clipped by 6 bases and J by 6 bases; unmatched bases: 16. This CDR3 has 16 amino acids. The CDR3 loop is CSATSLAGGTRREQYF. The DNA of the CDR3 is TGCAGTGCCACTAGTCTAGCGGGGGGCACTAGGCGCGAGCAGTACTTC.

This chain uses TRBV20-1 with TRBJ1-5; D is uncertain. V gave up 6 bases and J gave up 10 bases, with 22 bases separating them. The CDR3 is 14 amino acids. The germline gives CDR1 DFQATT, CDR2 SNEGSKA (reference sequence). The CDR3 here is CSAKTALGLQPQHF. As DNA, the CDR3 is TGCAGTGCGAAAACAGCACTCGGGTTGCAACCCCAGCATTTT.

This clonotype was seen more than once but under ten times. This may be a read error, as it is one base from a much larger clone. This is likely a read error, given that the CDR3 carries no conserved phenylalanine or tryptophan at its end. The chain uses TRBV6-4 and TRBJ2-3; D is undetermined. The CDR3 has 13 amino acids. Germline V lookup: CDR1 MRHNA, CDR2 SNTAGT. Trimming took off 2 bases at V and 2 bases at J, with 5 bases between the two ends. This chain's CDR3 is CASSDGYTDTQYV. The CDR3, as DNA: TGTGCCAGCAGTGACGGCTACACAGATACGCAGTATGTT.

Worth noting for this clonotype: At one end, the junction sequence differs from germline, possibly due to a read error. The chain links TRBV4-1 to TRBJ2-3; tentative D call: TRBD2 (5 bases). The CDR3 extends over 15 amino acids. CDR1 MGHRA and CDR2 YSYEKL come from the germline V gene. The CDR3 nucleotides are TGTGCCAGCTGCCAAGATGGAGGACTGTGGGATACGCAGTATTTT. This sequence encodes CASCQDGGLWDTQYF.

A word on this clonotype: At one of its ends the junction is not consistent with the germline gene, which may arise from a read error. The chain combines TRBV4-2 with TRBJ2-7; D gene unclear. CDR1 LGHNA and CDR2 YNFKEQ come from the germline V gene. There are 16 residues in the CDR3. The DNA for the CDR3 is TGTGTCAGCAGTCAAGATCAAGCGCGGAACTCCTACGAGCAGTACTTC. Translated, it gives CVSSQDQARNSYEQYF.

A word on this clonotype: The junction departs from the called germline gene at one end, perhaps through a read error. J is TRBJ2-1 and V is TRBV6-2 or TRBV6-3; 11 positions agree with TRBD1. This CDR3 spans 16 amino acids. CDR1 and CDR2 (germline): MNHEY, SVGEGT. CDR3 amino acids: CANSPIGTGGMGEQFF. DNA of the CDR3: TGTGCCAACAGTCCAATCGGGACAGGGGGAATGGGGGAGCAGTTCTTC.

Turning to this clonotype: Lacking the conserved final phenylalanine or tryptophan, this CDR3 likely reflects a read error. The chain combines TRBV20-1 with TRBJ1-1; possible D gene TRBD1, 5 bases. V lost 5 bases to trimming and J lost 6 bases, with 22 bases between them. Germline CDR1 DFQATT, CDR2 SNEGSKA (reference sequence). This CDR3 is built from 15 residues. Here the CDR3 DNA reads TGCAGTGCTGGGGCGTTGCGGAAGGTGGCCGCTGAAGCTTTCTCT. Amino acids: CSAGALRKVAAEAFS.

This chain connects TRBV20-1 to TRBJ2-7, with D maybe TRBD2 (6 bases). Trimming cost V 7 bases and J 0 bases, with 16 bases left between them. The CDR3 runs 14 residues. Germline loops: CDR1 DFQATT, CDR2 SNEGSKA (reference sequence). In nucleotides, the CDR3 is TGCAGTGTTACCCCTAGCGAGAGCTCCTACGAGCAGTACTTC. It specifies CSVTPSESSYEQYF.

This clonotype occurred many times. This chain joins TRBV12-3 or TRBV12-4 and TRBJ1-6, with D perhaps TRBD1 (5 bases). CDR3 length: 14 residues. Trimming stripped 4 bases from V and 3 bases from J, with 7 bases between. In nucleotides, the CDR3 is TGTGCCAGCAGTTCCAGGGACTATAATTCACCCCTCCACTTT. Its protein is CASSSRDYNSPLHF.

Remarks on this clonotype: Because the CDR3 is missing its conserved closing phenylalanine or tryptophan, this is likely a read error. The gene calls are TRBV4-2 and TRBJ1-5; perhaps TRBD1 as D (6 bases). The germline CDR1 and CDR2 sequences are LGHNA and YNFKEQ. The CDR3 covers 16 residues. CDR3 DNA: TGTGCCAACAGCCAAGAACCAGGGGATAGCAATCAGCCCCAGCATTAT. This translates into CANSQEPGDSNQPQHY.

This clonotype was observed once. The chain couples TRBV30 to TRBJ2-3, with D perhaps TRBD2 (7 bases). The CDR3 is 12 amino acids. The germline V gene has CDR1 GTSNPN and CDR2 SVGIG (reference sequence). The CDR3 is CVRGQFKDTQYF. DNA of the CDR3: TGTGTGCGGGGGCAGTTCAAAGATACGCAGTATTTT. The full variable domain, its missing parts supplied by reference TRBV30 and TRBJ2-3, is SQTIHQWPATLVQPVGSPLSLECTVEGTSNPNLYWYRQAAGRGLQLLFYSVGIGQISSEVPQNLSASRPQDRQFILSSKKLLLSDSGFYLCVRGQFKDTQYFGPGTRLTVL.

Worth noting for this clonotype: Sequence at one end of the junction differs from germline and may be a read error. The genes are TRBV29-1 and TRBJ1-1, with D perhaps matching TRBD1 (6 bases). The CDR3 contains 12 residues. In germline, CDR1 is SQVTM, CDR2 ANQGSEA. For the CDR3, the DNA is TGCAGCGTTGATGGGGGCGGCACTGGAGCTTTCTTT. Its translation is CSVDGGGTGAFF.

Comment on this clonotype: A much larger clone lies one base from this, so it may be a read error. V gene TRBV4-2 combines with J gene TRBJ1-5, with D tentatively TRBD1 (6 bases). The length of the CDR3 is 16 residues. With 1 base removed from V and 3 bases from J, the gap between germline ends came to 13 bases. The germline CDR1 and CDR2 sequences are LGHNA and YNFKEQ. In nucleotides, the CDR3 is TGTGCCAGCAGCCAAGCCCCCGGGGGGCACAATCAGCCCCAGCATTTT. Residues: CASSQAPGGHNQPQHF.

The chain links TRBV10-1 to TRBJ2-3; D is undetermined. Looked up from germline, CDR1 is WNHNN and CDR2 is SYGVQD (reference sequence). V dropped 3 bases and J dropped 6 bases, with 7 bases sitting between them. The CDR3 runs to 12 residues. Here the CDR3 DNA reads TGCGCCAGCAGTGAAACTACTGATACGCAGTATTTT. This sequence encodes CASSETTDTQYF.